What follows are 21 T cell receptor beta chains derived from one specimen sequenced in a study of CD4+ T cells in melanoma. Measured with immunoSEQ multiplex PCR; TCRdb has only the in-frame clones, and not every one. The table includes 120,000 to 150,000 clones, 92% detected once. Every receptor here comes from a human donor with melanoma.

The chain links TRBV18 to TRBJ1-1, with D tentatively TRBD1 (6 bases). The ends were cut back, 6 bases at V and 3 bases at J, with 11 bases in the middle. Germline values: CDR1 KGHSH, CDR2 LQKENI. The CDR3 has 13 residues. The CDR3 spells CASSTGWDTEAFF. The CDR3 nucleotides are TGTGCCAGCTCCACAGGGTGGGACACTGAAGCTTTCTTT.

V and J are TRBV25-1 and TRBJ2-3; tentative D call: TRBD2 (5 bases). Germline V CDR1 and CDR2: MGHDK, SYGVNS. This CDR3 contains 14 residues. The V end was cut by 5 bases, the J end by 1 base, with 10 bases between. The CDR3, as DNA: TGTGCCAGCAGTCGCCAGGAGGGCACAGATACGCAGTATTTT. Translation: CASSRQEGTDTQYF.

The chain employs TRBV7-6 and TRBJ2-1; no reliable D call. The CDR3 is 12 residues long. V was cut by 5 bases and J by 8 bases, with 10 bases left in between. Per germline, CDR1 SGHVS and CDR2 FNYEAQ. DNA for the CDR3: TGTGCCAGCAGCCGACGACGGGATGAGCAGTTCTTC. The encoded protein is CASSRRRDEQFF.

DNA for the CDR3: TGTGCCAGCAGTGAAGCGCGATCGTCTGGAAACACCATATATTTT. Translating it yields CASSEARSSGNTIYF. This rearrangement joins TRBV2 to TRBJ1-3; D ambiguous. V lost 0 bases and J lost 1, with 7 bases in between. CDR3 length equals 15 residues. CDR1 is SNHLY and CDR2 is FYNNEI in the germline V gene.

The J gene is TRBJ1-1, the V gene TRBV18, with D perhaps TRBD1 (6 bases). The CDR3 runs to 16 residues. Germline assignment: CDR1 KGHSH and CDR2 LQKENI. The V gene lost 4 bases and the J gene lost 1 base, with 16 bases spanning the gap. The CDR3 loop reads CASSRGSSTGNTEAFF. The CDR3 DNA follows: TGTGCCAGCTCACGGGGCAGCTCGACAGGGAACACTGAAGCTTTCTTT.

The chain couples TRBV18 to TRBJ1-1; D may be TRBD1 (6 bases). Trimming pared 1 base from V and 7 bases from J, leaving 16 bases between. Germline CDR1 reads KGHSH; CDR2 reads LQKENI. The CDR3 spans 15 residues. Written as DNA, the CDR3 is TGTGCCAGCTCACCACTGAGCTTGACAGGTGGTGAAGCTTTCTTT. Its protein product is CASSPLSLTGGEAFF.

This clone was observed a handful of times. The CDR3 is CASSFRLAGGQGTDTQYF. The CDR3 DNA reads as TGCGCCAGCAGCTTCCGACTAGCGGGGGGGCAAGGCACAGATACGCAGTATTTT. V usage is TRBV4-1 and J usage is TRBJ2-3; TRBD2 matches 14 bases. Per the germline V gene, CDR1 is MGHRA and CDR2 is YSYEKL. The CDR3 loop spans 18 amino acids. V gave up 5 bases and J gave up 1 base; unmatched junction bases: 8.

This sequence joins TRBV2 and TRBJ1-6; 8 bases fit TRBD1. Per the germline V gene, CDR1 is SNHLY and CDR2 is FYNNEI. The CDR3 spans 14 residues. V trimming: 8 bases; J trimming: 10 bases; junction bases outside the gene matches: 10. CDR3 amino acids: CASGGDRGGSPLHF. DNA for the CDR3: TGTGCCAGCGGAGGAGACAGGGGTGGATCACCCCTCCACTTT.

This chain joins TRBV6-1 and TRBJ2-7; the match to TRBD1 covers 9 bases. V gave up 4 bases and J gave up 2 bases; unmatched junction bases: 6. CDR1 is MNHNS and CDR2 is SASEGT in the germline V gene. This CDR3 spans 15 amino acids. The CDR3 sequence is CASSAWGQGPYEQYF. CDR3 nucleotide sequence: TGTGCCAGCAGTGCTTGGGGACAGGGTCCCTACGAGCAGTACTTC.

The gene calls are TRBV13 and TRBJ2-3, with D possibly TRBD1 on 6 matching bases. This CDR3 spans 14 amino acids. Looked up from germline, CDR1 is PRHDT and CDR2 is FYEKMQ (reference sequence). Trimming stripped 4 bases from V and 4 bases from J, with 12 bases between. This chain's CDR3 is CASSSPTGSDTQYF. The CDR3 DNA follows: TGTGCCAGCAGCTCCCCCACAGGGTCAGATACGCAGTATTTT.

This chain connects TRBV15 to TRBJ1-4; tentative D call: TRBD1 (5 bases). The CDR3 consists of 14 residues. V was pared by 1 base and J by 8 bases, with 11 bases between. Germline CDR1 and CDR2: LNHNV and YYDKDF (reference sequence). The CDR3 spells CATSRAGTGEKLFF. The CDR3 DNA sequence: TGTGCCACCAGCAGAGCAGGGACGGGGGAAAAACTGTTTTTT.

This rearrangement joins TRBV7-3 to TRBJ2-1; maybe TRBD1 (6 bases). Germline values: CDR1 SGHTA, CDR2 FQGTGA. The V gene lost 5 bases and the J gene lost 3 bases, with 17 bases spanning the gap. The CDR3 runs 16 residues. The CDR3 nucleotides read TGTGCCAGCAGCCCCCCAAGGGGGTTCGTCTACAATGAGCAGTTCTTC. Encoded protein: CASSPPRGFVYNEQFF.

The rearrangement joins TRBV4-2 to TRBJ1-4, with 8 bases lining up with TRBD1. V lost 3 bases and J lost 5; bases outside the gene matches: 8. The CDR3 consists of 16 residues. Germline loops: CDR1 LGHNA, CDR2 YNFKEQ. CDR3 protein: CASSQERQGINEKLFF. In DNA, the CDR3 is TGTGCCAGCAGCCAGGAAAGACAGGGGATAAATGAAAAACTGTTTTTT.

This clone was detected only once. This chain uses TRBV5-1 with TRBJ2-7; no clear D. Trimming cost V 0 bases and J 2 bases, with 12 bases left between them. Germline loops: CDR1 SGHRS, CDR2 YFSETQ. The CDR3 runs 15 residues. CDR3 sequence: CASSLVRGTTYEQYF. The CDR3 region has the DNA TGCGCCAGCAGCTTGGTGCGCGGTACTACCTACGAGCAGTACTTC.

The chain links TRBV2 to TRBJ2-4, with D perhaps TRBD1 or TRBD2 (5 bases each). This CDR3 has 13 amino acids. The V end lost 0 bases, the J end lost 9 bases, and 9 bases lay between the germline ends. Germline V CDR1 and CDR2: SNHLY, FYNNEI. Written as DNA, the CDR3 is TGTGCCAGCAGTGAAGCGGGGACGACCATTCAGTACTTC. Translated: CASSEAGTTIQYF. Based on the CDR3 plus reference TRBV2 and TRBJ2-4, the full variable domain is EPEVTQTPSHQVTQMGQEVILRCVPISNHLYFYWYRQILGQKVEFLVSFYNNEISEKSEIFDDQFSVERPDGSNFTLKIRSTKLEDSAMYFCASSEAGTTIQYFGAGTRLSVL.

The chain has TRBV11-2 and TRBJ1-4; TRBD1 is a possible D gene (5 bases). Germline V gives CDR1 SGHAT, CDR2 FQNNGV. Trimming shortened V by 6 bases and J by 5 bases, and 13 bases separated the two germline ends. There are 14 residues in the CDR3. DNA for the CDR3: TGTGCCAGCAGTTGGGGCAGTCGCAATGAAAAACTGTTTTTT. This translates into CASSWGSRNEKLFF.

The V and J genes are TRBV2 and TRBJ1-1, with 9 bases aligning to TRBD1. This CDR3 region has 13 residues. Germline V gene data show CDR1 as SNHLY and CDR2 as FYNNEI. The V and J ends lost 5 bases and 5 bases, in that order; junction bases with no gene match: 3. CDR3 region: CASSKQGATEAFF. CDR3 nucleotides: TGTGCCAGCAGTAAACAGGGGGCGACTGAAGCTTTCTTT.

The count of this clone is one. The rearrangement links TRBV5-1 to TRBJ2-3; 8 bases align to TRBD2. This CDR3 contains 15 residues. Germline CDR1 and CDR2: SGHRS and YFSETQ. J lost 4 bases, V lost 4 bases, and 8 bases had no gene match. DNA of the CDR3: TGCGCCAGCAGCGGGACGGGGGGGTTATCAGATACGCAGTATTTT. This translates into CASSGTGGLSDTQYF.

This chain links TRBV5-1 with TRBJ2-7; possible D gene TRBD1, 6 bases. Trimming pared 0 bases from V and 2 bases from J, leaving 21 bases between. The germline CDR1 and CDR2 sequences are SGHRS and YFSETQ. The CDR3 is made up of 18 amino acids. CDR3 residues: CASSLGLLLRGITYEQYF. The CDR3 DNA is TGCGCCAGCAGCTTGGGCCTCCTCTTAAGGGGGATTACCTACGAGCAGTACTTC.

The V and J genes are TRBV16 and TRBJ2-3; possible D gene TRBD2, 6 bases. The CDR3 runs 13 residues. Germline V lookup: CDR1 KGHSY, CDR2 FQNENV. V was shortened by 1 base and J by 5 bases, with 7 bases between the two germline ends. The CDR3 loop reads CASSQFGGDTQYF. The CDR3 DNA reads TGTGCCAGCAGCCAATTCGGGGGAGATACGCAGTATTTT.

The J gene is TRBJ2-7, the V gene TRBV5-1; D is unclear. CDR1 is SGHRS and CDR2 is YFSETQ in the germline V gene. The CDR3 extends over 14 amino acids. Between the trimmed V and J ends, which lost 0 bases and 5 bases, there was a span of 12 bases. CDR3 sequence: CASSLARTSNEQYF. The CDR3 nucleotides are TGCGCCAGCAGCTTGGCGCGCACTTCAAACGAGCAGTACTTC.